This T cell receptor (beta chain) came from a study of glioma-infiltrating T cells after dendritic cell vaccination. Findings of the study overall: Higher TCR clonality did not directly relate to longer survival.

The CDR3 runs to 15 residues. V was clipped by 5 bases and J by 1 base; unmatched bases: 5. CDR1 and CDR2 (germline): MNHEY, SVGAGI. Method: immunoSEQ multiplex PCR; TCRdb's copy keeps in-frame clones and lacks some. The sample contains 70,000 to 95,000 clones, roughly 91% of which appear only once. In regard to this clone: The antigen is undetermined.

Time point of the sample: after dendritic cell vaccination, including at tumor progression/relapse. Selection required adequate fresh-frozen tumor tissue plus more than two years' survival data. J is TRBJ1-1 and V is TRBV6-5, with 9 bases matching TRBD1. This TCR was recovered from a human donor with glioblastoma. This material consisted of blood, taken after dendritic cell vaccination. CDR3 residues: CASSHRGRGNTEAFF. The CDR3 nucleotides are TGTGCCAGCAGTCACAGGGGGCGCGGGAACACTGAAGCTTTCTTT.